The T cell receptor beta chain under discussion was sequenced for a study of OX40 agonist ivuxolimab in advanced cancers. Study-level points and caveats: Certain nonresponders likewise exhibited a low normalized T-cell clonal expansion.

Collection of blood occurred at baseline, at cycle 4 day 1, and at cycle 7 day 1. About this clone itself: The target antigen is unknown.

The CDR3 spans 15 residues. Germline trimming cut 5 bases from V and 7 bases from J; bases unmatched to any gene: 11. Germline lookup yields CDR1 MNHNY and CDR2 SVGAGI (reference sequence). Generated by immunoSEQ multiplex PCR, the TCRdb table keeps only in-frame clones and is missing some. The table has fewer than 40,000 clones, approximately 84% seen once. Specimen: CD4+ or CD8+ T cells sorted from blood, collected in a trial of the OX40 agonist ivuxolimab. The TCR comes from an adult with an advanced solid tumor such as melanoma, head and neck, liver or kidney cancer. This chain joins TRBV6-6 and TRBJ2-7, with 10 bases matching TRBD1. The CDR3 bases are TGTGCCAGCAGTCAAGGACAGGGGGTCTTTCAAGAGCAGTACTTC. This codes for CASSQGQGVFQEQYF.